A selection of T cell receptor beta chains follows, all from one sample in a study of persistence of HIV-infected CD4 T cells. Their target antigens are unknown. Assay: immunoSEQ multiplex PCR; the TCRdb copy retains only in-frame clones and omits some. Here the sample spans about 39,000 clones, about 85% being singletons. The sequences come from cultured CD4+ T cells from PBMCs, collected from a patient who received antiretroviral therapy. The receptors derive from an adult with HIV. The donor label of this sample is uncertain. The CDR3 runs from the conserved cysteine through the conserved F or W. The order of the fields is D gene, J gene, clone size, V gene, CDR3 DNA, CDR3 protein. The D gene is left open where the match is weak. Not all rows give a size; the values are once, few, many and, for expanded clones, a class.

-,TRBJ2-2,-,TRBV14,TGTGCCAGCAGCCCCCGCAGGGACGGGGAGCTGTTTTTT,CASSPRRDGELFF
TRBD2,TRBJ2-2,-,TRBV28,TGTGCCAGTTCCGGGGCTAGCGGGGTGAACACCGGGGAGCTGTTTTTT,CASSGASGVNTGELFF
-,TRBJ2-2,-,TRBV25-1,TGTGCCAGCAGTGACCATCCTGGGAGGCCGAACACCGGGGAGCTGTTTTTT,CASSDHPGRPNTGELFF
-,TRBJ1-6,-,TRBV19,TGTGCCAGTAGTATCGGGAGCTCCTATAATTCACCCCTCCACTTT,CASSIGSSYNSPLHF
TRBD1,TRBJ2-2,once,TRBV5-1,TGCGCCAGCAGCTCACAGGGGGACGGGGAGCTGTTTTTT,CASSSQGDGELFF
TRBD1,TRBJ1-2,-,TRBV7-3,TGTGCCAGCAGCTTACATGCGGGAGGGGGCAACTATGGCTACACCTTC,CASSLHAGGGNYGYTF
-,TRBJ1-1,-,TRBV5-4,TGTGCCAGCAGCTATTTCGGAGGAGGGGCGATTAACACTGAAGCTTTCTTT,CASSYFGGGAINTEAFF
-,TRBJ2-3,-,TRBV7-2,TGTGCCAGCACCCTTCTCGGGTGGGGGAGCACAGATACGCAGTATTTT,CASTLLGWGSTDTQYF
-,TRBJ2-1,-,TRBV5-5,TGTGCCAGCAGCTTGGAAGGGCCCTACTCCTACAATGAGCAGTTCTTC,CASSLEGPYSYNEQFF
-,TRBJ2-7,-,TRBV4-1,TGCGCCAGCAGCCAAGAACCGATAGAGTACGAGCAGTACTTC,CASSQEPIEYEQYF
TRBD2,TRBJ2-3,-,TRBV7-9,TGTGCCAGCAGCTTAGGAGCGGGGAACACAGATACGCAGTATTTT,CASSLGAGNTDTQYF
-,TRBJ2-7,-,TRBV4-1,TGCGCCAGCAGCGCGCAGGAAACTCACTACGAGCAGTACTTC,CASSAQETHYEQYF
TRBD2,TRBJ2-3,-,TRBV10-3,TGTGCCATCATGGGTAGCGGGGGGTTTTCTAGCACAGATACGCAGTATTTT,CAIMGSGGFSSTDTQYF
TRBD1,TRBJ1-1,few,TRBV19,TGTGCCAGTACCCTACAGGGGGCTACTGAAGCTTTCTTT,CASTLQGATEAFF
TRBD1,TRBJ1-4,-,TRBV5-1,TGCGCCAGCAGCTTGACAGGGGTTTATGAAAAACTGTTTTTT,CASSLTGVYEKLFF
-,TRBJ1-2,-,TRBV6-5,TGTGCCAGCAGTTACAGACAGTTCTATGGCTACACCTTC,CASSYRQFYGYTF
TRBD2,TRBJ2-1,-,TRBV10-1,TGCGCCAGCAGTGAGAAGCGGGGGGGTCGCTATGAGCAGTTCTTC,CASSEKRGGRYEQFF
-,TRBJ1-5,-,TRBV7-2,TGTGCCAGCAGCTTAGTGGACGCCAGGGTAAATCAGCCCCAGCATTTT,CASSLVDARVNQPQHF
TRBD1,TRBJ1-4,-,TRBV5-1,TGCGCCAGCAGACCGGGACAGGGGTCATATAATGAAAAACTGTTTTTT,CASRPGQGSYNEKLFF
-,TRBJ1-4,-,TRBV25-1,TGTGCCAGCAGTGAATATTGGCAGGGAGATGAAAAACTGTTTTTT,CASSEYWQGDEKLFF
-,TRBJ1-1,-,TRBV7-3,TGTGCCAGCAGCTTGAGTAGGAACACTGAAGCTTTCTTT,CASSLSRNTEAFF
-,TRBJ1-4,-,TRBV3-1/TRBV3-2,TGTGCCAGCAGCCAAGATCTTCGGCAGGAAGGTGAAAAACTGTTTTTT,CASSQDLRQEGEKLFF
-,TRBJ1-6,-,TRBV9,TGTGCCAGCAGCGTAGGAGGGAAGGGGCGGGAGGATTCACCCCTCCACTTT,CASSVGGKGREDSPLHF
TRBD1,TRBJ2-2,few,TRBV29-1,TGCAGCGCTAGGACAGGGGTGACCACCGGGGAGCTGTTTTTT,CSARTGVTTGELFF
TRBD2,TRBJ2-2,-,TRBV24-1,TGTGCCACCAGCGATTCTCAGCGGGGGGCTGGGTGGACCGGGGAGCTGTTTTTT,CATSDSQRGAGWTGELFF
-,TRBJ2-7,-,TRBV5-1,TGCGCCAGCAGCATTGGGACGGCGGCTCGCGAGCAGTACTTC,CASSIGTAAREQYF
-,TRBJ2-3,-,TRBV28,TGTGCCAGCAGTCTCGGGGGAACTAGCACAGATACGCAGTATTTT,CASSLGGTSTDTQYF
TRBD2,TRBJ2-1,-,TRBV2,TGTGCCAGCAGCGCTATTTCGGGACTAGCGGGGTTCAGTGAGCAGTTCTTC,CASSAISGLAGFSEQFF
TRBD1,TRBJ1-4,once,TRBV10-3,TGTGCCATCAGTGCTGGGACAGGGGGTTTTCGTGAAAAACTGTTTTTT,CAISAGTGGFREKLFF
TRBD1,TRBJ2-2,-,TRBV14,TGTGCCAGCAGCCAAGATCCGAGACAGGGATACACCGGGGAGCTGTTTTTT,CASSQDPRQGYTGELFF
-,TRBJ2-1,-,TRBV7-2,TGTGCCAGCAGCCATCGTTTGAGCGGAAGATCGAACAATGAGCAGTTCTTC,CASSHRLSGRSNNEQFF
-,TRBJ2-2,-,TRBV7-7,TGTGCCAGCAGCTTATCCCGGGGGAAGAACACCGGGGAGCTGTTTTTT,CASSLSRGKNTGELFF
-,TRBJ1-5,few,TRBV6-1,TGTGCCAGCAGTGGTCATATAACAGCTTTTAATCAGCCCCAGCATTTT,CASSGHITAFNQPQHF
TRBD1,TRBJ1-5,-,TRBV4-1,TGCGCCAGCAGCCAAGCCACGACAGGGAGACAAAATCAGCCCCAGCATTTT,CASSQATTGRQNQPQHF
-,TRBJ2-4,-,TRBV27,TGTGCCAGCAGCCAACCCCGACAGATGAACATTCAGTACTTC,CASSQPRQMNIQYF
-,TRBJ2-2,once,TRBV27,TGTGCCAGCAGTTTATCGGTGGTCGGGGAGCTGTTTTTT,CASSLSVVGELFF
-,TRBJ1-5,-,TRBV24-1,TGTGCCACCAGTGATTTGAAAGAGGCCCTCACTTTT,CATSDLKEALTF
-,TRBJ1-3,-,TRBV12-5,TGTGCTAGTGGTTCGGTCTCTGGAAACACCATATATTTT,CASGSVSGNTIYF
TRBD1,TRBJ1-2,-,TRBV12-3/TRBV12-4,TGTGCCAGCAGTTCTAGGACAGGGTCTGGCTACACCTTC,CASSSRTGSGYTF
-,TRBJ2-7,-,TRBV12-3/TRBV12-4,TGTGCCAGTCGAAGAGGGGGGGCTCCTGAGCAGTACTTC,CASRRGGAPEQYF
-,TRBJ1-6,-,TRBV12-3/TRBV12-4,TGTGCCAGCAGCAAATTTTCCGGGGGGGCCCTCCACTTT,CASSKFSGGALHF
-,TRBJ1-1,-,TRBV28,TGTGCCAGCAGTTTATCGGTGGGCGCTTTCTTT,CASSLSVGAFF
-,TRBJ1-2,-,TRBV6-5,TGTGCCAGTAGGGACACCTATAACTATGGCTACACCTTC,CASRDTYNYGYTF
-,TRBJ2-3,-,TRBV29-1,TGCAGCGTCCCCAACAGGAGGGGCGATACGCAGTATTTT,CSVPNRRGDTQYF
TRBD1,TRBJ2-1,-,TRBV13,TGTGCCAGCAGCCGGGACAGATTGTATGAGCAGTTCTTC,CASSRDRLYEQFF
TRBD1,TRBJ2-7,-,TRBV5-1,TGCGCCAGCAGCTGGCGGGACAGGTATTCCGAGCAGTACTTC,CASSWRDRYSEQYF
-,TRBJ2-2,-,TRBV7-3,TGTGCCAGCAGCTTAGGGCAGATAAACACCGGGGAGCTGTTTTTT,CASSLGQINTGELFF
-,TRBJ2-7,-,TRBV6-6,TGTGCCAGTCGTGCTATGGGCAGTACCTACGAGCAGTACTTC,CASRAMGSTYEQYF
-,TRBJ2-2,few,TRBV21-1,TGTGCCAGCAGCAAAGAAGGAGGGGGAACCGGGGAGCTGTTTTTT,CASSKEGGGTGELFF
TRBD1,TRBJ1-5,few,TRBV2,TGTGCCAGCAGCTGGACAGGTGGCAATCAGCCCCAGCATTTT,CASSWTGGNQPQHF
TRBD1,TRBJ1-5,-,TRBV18,TGTGCCAGCGGTACAGGGGGAGAAAGCAATCAGCCCCAGCATTTT,CASGTGGESNQPQHF